This T cell receptor (beta chain) appears in the sequencing data of a study of T cell changes during pregnancy in multiple sclerosis. Germline CDR1 reads MGHRA; CDR2 reads YSYEKL. The CDR3 loop spans 13 amino acids. V was clipped by 2 bases and J by 0 bases, with 5 bases between them. Repertoires were generated with immunoSEQ multiplex PCR, while TCRdb's copy carries only in-frame clones and drops some. The sample yields fewer than 40,000 clones, about 91% seen once. Source: CD8+ T cells from peripheral blood mononuclear cells, taken in the second trimester of pregnancy. This chain joins TRBV4-1 and TRBJ2-7, with D unresolved. The receptor's source is a female donor with multiple sclerosis, enrolled in a pregnancy study. CDR3 nucleotides: TGCGCCAGCAGCCAAACGGGCTCCTACGAGCAGTACTTC. This encodes CASSQTGSYEQYF.